This entry lists 18 T cell receptor beta chains sequenced from one sample in a study of OX40 agonist ivuxolimab in advanced cancers. The method was immunoSEQ multiplex PCR; TCRdb's version includes in-frame clones alone and lacks a portion of them. The profile covers more than 65,000 clones, with 70% to 85% appearing a single time and around 1.1% taken by the ten largest. The sequenced sample was CD4+ or CD8+ T cells sorted from blood, obtained in a trial of the OX40 agonist ivuxolimab. These TCRs come from an adult with an advanced solid tumor such as melanoma, head and neck, liver or kidney cancer.

V usage is TRBV10-3 and J usage is TRBJ1-1; 7 bases agree with TRBD1. The CDR3 sequence is 14 residues long. With 3 bases clipped from V and 4 bases from J, the junction kept 5 bases outside the gene matches. Germline V gene lookup returns CDR1 ENHRY and CDR2 SYGVKD. Here the CDR3 DNA reads TGTGCCATCAGTGACCAGGGGGGGGGCACTGAAGCTTTCTTT. Its protein product is CAISDQGGGTEAFF.

The rearrangement links TRBV5-5 to TRBJ1-6; unclear D gene. The germline CDR1 and CDR2 sequences are SGHKS and YYEKEE (reference sequence). This CDR3 comprises 13 residues. V lost 1 base to trimming and J lost 14 bases, with 13 bases between them. CDR3 residues: CASSLTPERALHF. In DNA form, the CDR3 reads TGTGCCAGCAGCTTGACTCCCGAGAGGGCCCTCCACTTT.

This clone was seen a few times. The V gene is TRBV9, the J gene TRBJ2-6; D not resolved. The germline gives CDR1 SGDLS, CDR2 YYNGEE. The CDR3 covers 14 residues. V dropped 3 bases and J dropped 0 bases, with 4 bases sitting between them. CDR3 coding DNA: TGTGCCAGCAGCGAGAGCTCTGGGGCCAACGTCCTGACTTTC. As protein: CASSESSGANVLTF.

This chain joins TRBV7-9 and TRBJ1-2, with D possibly TRBD1 on 5 matching bases. Germline CDR1 and CDR2: SEHNR and FQNEAQ (reference sequence). V was cut by 6 bases and J by 4 bases, with 12 bases left in between. The CDR3 spans 13 residues. CDR3 nucleotides: TGTGCCAGCAGTTTCCCGGGGGGCTATGGCTACACCTTC. Its translation is CASSFPGGYGYTF.

The chain employs TRBV7-2 and TRBJ2-3; 14 positions agree with TRBD2. Germline-derived CDR1 and CDR2 are SGHTA and FQGNSA. Trimming cost V 5 bases and J 5 bases; bases outside gene matches: 6. The CDR3 is 16 amino acids. CDR3 loop: CASSPWTSGGKDTQYF. For the CDR3, the DNA is TGTGCCAGCAGCCCCTGGACTAGCGGGGGGAAAGATACGCAGTATTTT.

V gene TRBV19 combines with J gene TRBJ2-2; D not certain. Looked up from germline, CDR1 is LNHDA and CDR2 is SQIVND (reference sequence). This CDR3 is built from 14 residues. V lost 4 bases and J 1 base, leaving 7 bases between the germline ends. The CDR3 protein is CASSRTRNTGELFF. For the CDR3, the DNA is TGTGCCAGTAGTAGGACCAGGAACACCGGGGAGCTGTTTTTT.

This clone was seen once. J is TRBJ2-7 and V is TRBV29-1; D possibly uses TRBD1 or TRBD2 (5 bases each). Per the germline V gene, CDR1 is SQVTM and CDR2 is ANQGSEA. The CDR3 sequence is 11 residues long. Trimming removed 3 bases at V and 5 bases at J, with 8 bases between. CDR3 DNA: TGCAGCGTTGAGAGGGACCACGAGCAGTACTTC. Protein product: CSVERDHEQYF.

The table lists this clone with a few counts. The chain couples TRBV12-5 to TRBJ2-7; TRBD2 aligns across 14 bases. Germline-derived CDR1 and CDR2 are LGHNT and FRNRAP. This CDR3 has 19 residues. Trimming removed 5 bases from V and 4 bases from J; junction bases left unmatched: 16. The CDR3 reads CASGAKLGTSGGYAYEQYF. The CDR3 DNA is TGTGCTAGTGGTGCCAAACTCGGGACTAGCGGGGGATACGCGTACGAGCAGTACTTC.

The chain has TRBV5-1 and TRBJ1-1; D uncertain. This CDR3 spans 16 amino acids. V was pared by 2 bases and J by 2 bases, with 16 bases between. Germline V gene lookup returns CDR1 SGHRS and CDR2 YFSETQ. DNA for the CDR3: TGCGCCAGCAGCTTTGGCGCCCTCACCTTAAACACTGAAGCTTTCTTT. Amino acids: CASSFGALTLNTEAFF.

In nucleotides, the CDR3 is TGTGCCAGCAGCTCCCGACAGACCTTCTATGGCTACACCTTC. Protein sequence: CASSSRQTFYGYTF. This chain joins TRBV9 and TRBJ1-2; weak D call: TRBD1 (5 bases). The CDR3 consists of 14 residues. Germline assignment: CDR1 SGDLS and CDR2 YYNGEE. The V and J ends lost 4 bases and 4 bases respectively, with 14 bases between them.

J is TRBJ2-2 and V is TRBV7-2; 10 nucleotides align to TRBD2. With 0 bases clipped from V and 8 bases from J, the junction kept 6 bases outside the gene matches. The CDR3 is made up of 16 amino acids. From germline, CDR1 is SGHTA and CDR2 FQGNSA. DNA for the CDR3: TGTGCCAGCAGCTTAGCGGCCGGACTAGCGGTAGGGGAGCTGTTTTTT. Translated: CASSLAAGLAVGELFF.

The V call is TRBV19, the J call TRBJ2-2; 9 nucleotides match TRBD2. The V gene's germline CDR1 is LNHDA and CDR2 SQIVND (reference sequence). CDR3 length equals 19 residues. J lost 3 bases, V lost 3 bases, and 14 bases had no gene match. CDR3 sequence: CASSINMVAGDVYTGELFF. CDR3 nucleotide sequence: TGTGCCAGTAGTATCAATATGGTAGCGGGGGACGTGTACACCGGGGAGCTGTTTTTT.

V usage is TRBV7-2 and J usage is TRBJ1-5, with 8 bases fitting TRBD1. Germline V lookup: CDR1 SGHTA, CDR2 FQGNSA. The CDR3 runs 14 residues. V gave up 5 bases and J gave up 7 bases; unmatched junction bases: 7. CDR3 in DNA: TGTGCCAGCAGCCCTAACGGACAGGGCCAGCCCCAGCATTTT. Translating gives CASSPNGQGQPQHF.

This clone has just one count. The chain carries TRBV18 and TRBJ2-7; 10 bases match TRBD2. The trim removed 1 base at V and 5 bases at J, leaving 8 bases unmatched. Germline assignment: CDR1 KGHSH and CDR2 LQKENI. This CDR3 contains 16 residues. The CDR3 loop reads CASSPLAGGPGDEQYF. The CDR3 bases are TGTGCCAGCTCACCACTAGCGGGGGGCCCCGGGGACGAGCAGTACTTC. The entire variable domain, with the rest obtained from reference TRBV18 and TRBJ2-7, is as follows: NAGVMQNPRHLVRRRGQEARLRCSPMKGHSHVYWYRQLPEEGLKFMVYLQKENIIDESGMPKERFSAEFPKEGPSILRIQQVVRGDSAAYFCASSPLAGGPGDEQYFGPGTRLTVT.

This sequence joins TRBV15 and TRBJ2-3; D assignment may be TRBD1 or TRBD2 (5 bases each). The germline V and J ends were trimmed by 1 base and 4 bases, with 9 bases remaining between them. From germline, CDR1 is LNHNV and CDR2 YYDKDF (reference sequence). This CDR3 has 14 amino acids. The DNA of the CDR3 is TGTGCCACCAGCAGAGGGGGGTTCTCAGATACGCAGTATTTT. The encoded protein is CATSRGGFSDTQYF.

V and J are TRBV6-5 and TRBJ2-5; no definite D call. Deletions cut 8 bases from V and 5 bases from J, with 18 bases between. Germline loops: CDR1 MNHEY, CDR2 SVGAGI. The CDR3 sequence is 14 residues long. DNA for the CDR3: TGTGCCAGCTCGGTCAGCAGCTCTGGGGAGACCCAGTACTTC. Protein sequence: CASSVSSSGETQYF.

The gene calls are TRBV10-3 and TRBJ1-3; tentatively, D is TRBD1 (5 bases). V was cut by 7 bases and J by 2 bases, with 15 bases left in between. Germline loops: CDR1 ENHRY, CDR2 SYGVKD. The CDR3 totals 15 residues. In DNA form, the CDR3 reads TGTGCCATCACCCTAAACCGACAGACTGGAAACACCATATATTTT. Protein sequence: CAITLNRQTGNTIYF.

The chain uses TRBV19 and TRBJ2-3; possibly TRBD2 for D (6 bases). V lost 5 bases and J 0 bases, leaving 12 bases between the germline ends. Germline V CDR1 and CDR2: LNHDA, SQIVND (reference sequence). The CDR3 has 15 residues. CDR3 residues: CASSEQGTSTDTQYF. The DNA for the CDR3 is TGTGCCAGTAGTGAGCAAGGGACTAGCACAGATACGCAGTATTTT.